These 9 T cell receptor beta chains originate from one sample sequenced in a study of identical twins. TCRdb re-analysed the 5' RACE reads in MiXCR, keeping a single row per CDR3 protein. The sample holds 1.5 million to 2 million distinct CDR3 sequences, around a third seen once. The material sequenced was cord blood. These receptors were taken from a newborn girl in good health.

This chain connects TRBV5-1 to TRBJ1-1, with D hard to call. The CDR3 is 14 residues long. V was pared by 0 bases and J by 3 bases, with 9 bases between. CDR1 is SGHRS, CDR2 YFSETQ, per germline. Written as DNA, the CDR3 is TGCGCCAGCAGCTTGGTCTATAGGGACACTGAAGCTTTCTTT. Residues: CASSLVYRDTEAFF.

The chain links TRBV12-3 or TRBV12-4 to TRBJ2-1; D is perhaps TRBD1 (6 bases). Trimming removed 7 bases at V and 4 bases at J, with 20 bases between. This CDR3 contains 16 residues. The CDR3 nucleotides read TGTGCCAGCACCTCTCCGGACAGCCTTTCTTACAATGAGCAGTTCTTC. Residues: CASTSPDSLSYNEQFF.

V is TRBV3-1 and J is TRBJ1-1; the D gene is possibly TRBD1 (6 bases). Germline CDR1 and CDR2: LGHDT and YNNKEL (reference sequence). The CDR3 has 14 residues. Trimming removed 4 bases from V and 7 bases from J, with 16 bases in between. For the CDR3, the DNA is TGTGCCAGCAGCCGCCTACAGGGAAGGAATGAAGCTTTCTTT. Its translation: CASSRLQGRNEAFF.

The V call is TRBV6-9, the J call TRBJ2-5; D not certain. The CDR3 covers 15 residues. The germline CDR1 and CDR2 sequences are MNHGY and SVAAGI. Trimming stripped 2 bases from V and 1 base from J, with 11 bases between. In nucleotides, the CDR3 is TGTGCCAGCAGTTATCCGCAGCGATTCCAAGAGACCCAGTACTTC. Translated: CASSYPQRFQETQYF.

This clonotype was seen only a few times. J is TRBJ1-2 and V is TRBV7-2; TRBD1 aligns across 8 bases. The CDR3 has 14 residues. V dropped 1 base and J dropped 8; count of bases not matched to a gene: 6. Germline V CDR1 and CDR2: SGHTA, FQGNSA. The chain's CDR3 is CASSLVGQGAGYTF. The CDR3 coding sequence is TGTGCCAGCAGCTTAGTCGGGCAGGGGGCCGGCTACACCTTC.

Only a few counts were recorded for this clonotype. The CDR3 here is CSAELVSGANVLTF. CDR3 in DNA: TGCAGTGCGGAGCTTGTCTCTGGGGCCAACGTCCTGACTTTC. The chain links TRBV20-1 to TRBJ2-6; D call uncertain. The ends were cut back, 6 bases at V and 0 bases at J, with 9 bases in the middle. The length of the CDR3 is 14 residues. Germline values: CDR1 DFQATT, CDR2 SNEGSKA (reference sequence).

This chain joins TRBV9 and TRBJ2-5; no clear D. V shed 3 bases and J shed 11 bases, with 20 bases lying between them. The CDR3 sequence is 14 residues long. From germline, CDR1 is SGDLS and CDR2 YYNGEE. CDR3: CASSAQPRRGEQYF. The CDR3 nucleotides read TGTGCCAGCAGCGCACAACCTCGGCGTGGTGAGCAGTACTTC.

The chain recombines TRBV4-2 with TRBJ2-2; weak D call: TRBD2 (6 bases). Germline V lookup: CDR1 LGHNA, CDR2 YNFKEQ. V lost 6 bases and J 4 bases, leaving 12 bases between the germline ends. CDR3 length: 14 residues. The CDR3 protein is CASRSMGGTGELFF. The CDR3 bases are TGTGCCAGCAGATCGATGGGGGGCACCGGGGAGCTGTTTTTT.

Concerning this clonotype: In this CDR3 the conserved last residue, phenylalanine or tryptophan, is missing, so a read error is likely. V is TRBV5-1 and J is TRBJ1-2; 9 nucleotides agree with TRBD1. This CDR3 spans 15 amino acids. Germline assignment: CDR1 SGHRS and CDR2 YFSETQ. The ends lost 4 bases at V and 0 bases at J; junction bases unmatched: 4. In DNA form, the CDR3 reads TGCGCCAGCAGCGCGTGGGACAGGGCTAACTATGGCTACACCGTC. Its protein product is CASSAWDRANYGYTV.